This T cell receptor (beta chain) was captured by sequencing in a study of beta chain features in type 1 diabetes. Study outcomes and limitations: Shortening of TCRB CDR3s, moderate but significant, appeared in all four CD4+ subsets of Type 1 diabetes patients.

This clone has more than one count but fewer than ten. Its cognate antigen is unknown. Deletions cut 6 bases from V and 2 bases from J, with 8 bases between. This CDR3 is 13 amino acids long. The V gene's germline CDR1 is MNHNS and CDR2 SASEGT. CD4+ naive, central memory, regulatory and stem cell-like memory cells were sorted via CD45RO/CCR7/CD25/CD127/CD95/CD27. Expressed TCRB transcripts were sequenced because the isolated RNA had all been reverse transcribed beforehand. The method was immunoSEQ multiplex PCR; TCRdb's version includes in-frame clones alone and lacks a portion of them. Here the sample spans about 150,000 clones, over 8.5% being singletons.

The source material was central memory CD4+ T cells from blood. The chain has TRBV6-1 and TRBJ2-4; the D is unclear. The sequence was obtained from a man aged 18-30 years in good health. CDR3 amino acids: CASSPDPKNIQYF. The CDR3 DNA follows: TGTGCCAGCAGCCCCGATCCCAAAAACATTCAGTACTTC.